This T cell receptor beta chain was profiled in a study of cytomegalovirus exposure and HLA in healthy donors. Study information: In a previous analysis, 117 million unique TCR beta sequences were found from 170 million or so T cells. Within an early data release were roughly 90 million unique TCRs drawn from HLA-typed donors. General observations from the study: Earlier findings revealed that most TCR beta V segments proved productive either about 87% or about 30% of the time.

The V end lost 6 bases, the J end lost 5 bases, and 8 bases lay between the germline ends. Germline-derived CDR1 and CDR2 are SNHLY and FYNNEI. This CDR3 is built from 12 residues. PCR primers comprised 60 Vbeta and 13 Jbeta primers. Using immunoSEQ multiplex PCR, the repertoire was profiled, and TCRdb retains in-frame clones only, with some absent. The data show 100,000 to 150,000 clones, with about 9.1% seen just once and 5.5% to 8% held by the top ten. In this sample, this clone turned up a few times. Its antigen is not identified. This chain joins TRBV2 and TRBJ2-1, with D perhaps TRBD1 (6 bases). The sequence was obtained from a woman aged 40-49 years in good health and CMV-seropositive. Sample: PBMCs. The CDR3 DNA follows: TGTGCCAGCAGAAACAGGGACAATGAGCAGTTCTTC. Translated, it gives CASRNRDNEQFF. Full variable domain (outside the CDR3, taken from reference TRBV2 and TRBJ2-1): EPEVTQTPSHQVTQMGQEVILRCVPISNHLYFYWYRQILGQKVEFLVSFYNNEISEKSEIFDDQFSVERPDGSNFTLKIRSTKLEDSAMYFCASRNRDNEQFFGPGTRLTVL.